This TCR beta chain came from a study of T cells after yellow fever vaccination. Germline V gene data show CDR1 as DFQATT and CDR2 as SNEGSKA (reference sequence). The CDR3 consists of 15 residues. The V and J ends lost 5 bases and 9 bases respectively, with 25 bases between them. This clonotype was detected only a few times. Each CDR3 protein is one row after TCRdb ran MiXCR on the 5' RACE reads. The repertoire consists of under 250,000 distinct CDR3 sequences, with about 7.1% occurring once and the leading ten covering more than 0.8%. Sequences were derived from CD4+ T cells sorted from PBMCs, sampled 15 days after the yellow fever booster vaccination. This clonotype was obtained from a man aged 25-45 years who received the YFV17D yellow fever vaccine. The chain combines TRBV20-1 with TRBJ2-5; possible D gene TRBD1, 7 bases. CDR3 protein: CSAPRGGGPIGAQYF. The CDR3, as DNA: TGCAGTGCTCCCCGCGGAGGGGGCCCTATAGGAGCCCAGTACTTC.